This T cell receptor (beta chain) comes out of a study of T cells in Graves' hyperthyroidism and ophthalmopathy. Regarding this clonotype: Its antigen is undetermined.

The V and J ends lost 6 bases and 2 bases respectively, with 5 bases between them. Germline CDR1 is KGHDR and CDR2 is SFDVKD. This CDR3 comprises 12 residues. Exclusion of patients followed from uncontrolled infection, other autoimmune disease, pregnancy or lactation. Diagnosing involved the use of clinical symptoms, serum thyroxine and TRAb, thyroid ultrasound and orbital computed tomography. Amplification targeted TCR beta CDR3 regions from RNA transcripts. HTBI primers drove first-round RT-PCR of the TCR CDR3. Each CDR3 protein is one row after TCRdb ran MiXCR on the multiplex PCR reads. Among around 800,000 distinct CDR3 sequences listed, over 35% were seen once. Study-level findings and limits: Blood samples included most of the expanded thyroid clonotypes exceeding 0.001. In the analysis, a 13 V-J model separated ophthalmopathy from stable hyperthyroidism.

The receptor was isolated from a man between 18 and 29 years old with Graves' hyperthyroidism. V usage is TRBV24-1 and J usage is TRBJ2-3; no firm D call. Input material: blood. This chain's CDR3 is CATSHLTDTQYF. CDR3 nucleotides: TGTGCCACCAGTCACCTCACAGATACGCAGTATTTT.